The 25 T cell receptor beta chains below all came from one sample that was sequenced in a study of T-cell memory formation after mild COVID-19. TCRdb processed the 5' RACE reads anew with MiXCR; each CDR3 protein has one entry. The sample carries roughly 400,000 distinct CDR3 sequences, 24% recorded once. Sequences were obtained from PBMCs or a T cell subset sorted from them (not recorded which). Every receptor here comes from an adult woman who had mild COVID-19 (a few samples of this study predate the infection). Cell type and time point are not known.

The V gene is TRBV5-5, the J gene TRBJ2-3; 10 bases are shared with TRBD2. The CDR3 totals 17 residues. Germline assignment: CDR1 SGHKS and CDR2 YYEKEE (reference sequence). V was pared by 1 base and J by 2 bases, with 7 bases of the junction left unmatched. This CDR3 reads CASSLSWTSGTTDTQYF. In DNA form, the CDR3 reads TGTGCCAGCAGCTTGTCATGGACTAGCGGAACCACAGATACGCAGTATTTT.

The CDR3 reads CASSLPRTGNYGYTF. In nucleotides, the CDR3 is TGTGCCAGCAGTCTACCACGGACAGGAAACTATGGCTACACCTTC. The chain couples TRBV6-2 or TRBV6-3 to TRBJ1-2, with TRBD1 matching 7 bases. The J segment lost 2 bases and the V segment lost 5 bases, leaving 8 bases of the junction unmatched. Per the germline V gene, CDR1 is MNHEY and CDR2 is SVGEGT. The CDR3 has 15 residues.

This clonotype appeared a few times. The chain has TRBV24-1 and TRBJ2-7, with D possibly being TRBD2 (5 bases). Germline V lookup: CDR1 KGHDR, CDR2 SFDVKD. The CDR3 runs to 13 residues. V shed 4 bases and J shed 2 bases, with 8 bases lying between them. For the CDR3, the DNA is TGTGCCACCAGTGAGATCGGGGCCTACGAGCAGTACTTC. Translated: CATSEIGAYEQYF.

The V gene is TRBV12-3 or TRBV12-4, the J gene TRBJ2-3; the D gene is possibly TRBD2 (6 bases). Trimming took 0 bases from V and 6 from J, leaving 16 bases between them. The CDR3 sequence is 16 residues long. CDR3 nucleotide sequence: TGTGCCAGCAGTTTAGCGGCTGCGGGGCCTGGGGATACGCAGTATTTT. It is translated as CASSLAAAGPGDTQYF.

The chain employs TRBV20-1 and TRBJ2-7; 8 nucleotides agree with TRBD2. CDR1 is DFQATT, CDR2 SNEGSKA, per germline (reference sequence). This CDR3 spans 14 amino acids. With 3 bases clipped from V and 2 bases from J, the junction kept 6 bases outside the gene matches. The CDR3 region has the DNA TGCAGTGCTAGCGAGGGACTAGGGACCTACGAGCAGTACTTC. It encodes CSASEGLGTYEQYF.

This clonotype was found many times. This rearrangement joins TRBV7-9 to TRBJ1-2, with D maybe TRBD1 (6 bases). This CDR3 spans 13 amino acids. V was trimmed by 1 base and J by 3 bases, leaving 6 bases between them. Looked up from germline, CDR1 is SEHNR and CDR2 is FQNEAQ (reference sequence). The CDR3 region has the DNA TGTGCCAGCAGCTTAGGGACAGACTATGGCTACACCTTC. Protein sequence: CASSLGTDYGYTF. Full variable domain (missing parts from reference TRBV7-9 and TRBJ1-2): DTGVSQNPRHKITKRGQNVTFRCDPISEHNRLYWYRQTLGQGPEFLTYFQNEAQLEKSRLLSDRFSAERPKGSFSTLEIQRTEQGDSAMYLCASSLGTDYGYTFGSGTRLTVV.

This clonotype has only a few counts. V is TRBV29-1 and J is TRBJ1-3; D is unclear. This CDR3 contains 11 residues. Trimming cost V 8 bases and J 0 bases, with 5 bases left between them. The germline V gene encodes CDR1 SQVTM and CDR2 ANQGSEA. Here the CDR3 DNA reads TGCAGCATCAACTCTGGAAACACCATATATTTT. It specifies CSINSGNTIYF.

In this sample, this clonotype turned up many times. The chain employs TRBV5-1 and TRBJ2-7; D may be TRBD1 or TRBD2 (5 bases each). This CDR3 is built from 14 residues. Trimming left V 2 bases short and J 3 bases short, with 12 bases between. Germline loops: CDR1 SGHRS, CDR2 YFSETQ. The CDR3 here is CASSFFQGVYEQYF. The CDR3 DNA follows: TGCGCCAGCAGCTTTTTTCAGGGAGTCTACGAGCAGTACTTC.

The sample holds one count of this clonotype. The chain links TRBV19 to TRBJ2-1; TRBD1 matches 8 bases. The CDR3 contains 16 residues. The V and J ends lost 6 bases and 4 bases, in that order; junction bases with no gene match: 11. Germline CDR1 LNHDA, CDR2 SQIVND (reference sequence). The CDR3 protein is CASRQGEVASYNEQFF. Written as DNA, the CDR3 is TGTGCCAGTAGACAGGGGGAAGTTGCGTCTTACAATGAGCAGTTCTTC. The full variable domain, rest sourced from reference TRBV19 and TRBJ2-1, is DGGITQSPKYLFRKEGQNVTLSCEQNLNHDAMYWYRQDPGQGLRLIYYSQIVNDFQKGDIAEGYSVSREKKESFPLTVTSAQKNPTAFYLCASRQGEVASYNEQFFGPGTRLTVL.

This clonotype was seen a handful of times. This sequence joins TRBV20-1 and TRBJ2-1; D is ambiguous. Looked up from germline, CDR1 is DFQATT and CDR2 is SNEGSKA (reference sequence). Trimming removed 7 bases at V and 6 bases at J, with 16 bases between. The CDR3 has 13 residues. In DNA form, the CDR3 reads TGCAGTGTTCAAGGACGGGTGGGCAATGAGCAGTTCTTC. Protein sequence: CSVQGRVGNEQFF.

The CDR3 DNA reads as TGTGCCAGCAGCCCTCCTGGACCAACGAGCACAGATACGCAGTATTTT. Translating gives CASSPPGPTSTDTQYF. The chain links TRBV3-1 to TRBJ2-3; D gene uncertain. The CDR3 has 16 amino acids. Trimming took 4 bases from V and 0 from J, leaving 14 bases between them. CDR1 is LGHDT and CDR2 is YNNKEL in the germline V gene (reference sequence).

The CDR3 nucleotides are TGCGCCAGCAGCTTGGGGGGACTAGCGGGAGGGCCAGATACGCAGTATTTT. This translates into CASSLGGLAGGPDTQYF. The chain uses TRBV5-1 and TRBJ2-3, with 16 bases matching TRBD2. The CDR3 extends over 17 amino acids. V trimming: 0 bases; J trimming: 4 bases; junction bases outside the gene matches: 2. Germline values: CDR1 SGHRS, CDR2 YFSETQ.

The rearrangement uses TRBV4-3 and TRBJ2-3; no reliable D call. This CDR3 region has 12 residues. Trimming shortened V by 0 bases and J by 7 bases, and 5 bases separated the two germline ends. Per the germline V gene, CDR1 is LGHNA and CDR2 is YSLEER. The CDR3 loop reads CASSQEQNTQYF. The DNA for the CDR3 is TGCGCCAGCAGCCAAGAACAGAATACGCAGTATTTT.

The table lists this clonotype with a few counts. This chain uses TRBV15 with TRBJ2-7; the D is unclear. CDR1 and CDR2 from the germline V gene are LNHNV and YYDKDF (reference sequence). V was trimmed by 0 bases and J by 4 bases, leaving 10 bases between them. The CDR3 loop spans 14 amino acids. The CDR3 nucleotides read TGTGCCACCAGCAGAGATGCAACTACGTACGAGCAGTACTTC. Its protein is CATSRDATTYEQYF. The full variable domain, its missing parts supplied by reference TRBV15 and TRBJ2-7, is DAMVIQNPRYQVTQFGKPVTLSCSQTLNHNVMYWYQQKSSQAPKLLFHYYDKDFNNEADTPDNFQSRRPNTSFCFLDIRSPGLGDTAMYLCATSRDATTYEQYFGPGTRLTVT.

This chain connects TRBV20-1 to TRBJ1-1, with D hard to call. This CDR3 is 14 amino acids long. Germline V gives CDR1 DFQATT, CDR2 SNEGSKA (reference sequence). Trimming took off 3 bases at V and 10 bases at J, with 21 bases between the two ends. Written as DNA, the CDR3 is TGCAGTGCTAGGAATTCGGGAGGGTCCTTTGCAGCTTTCTTT. Translated, it gives CSARNSGGSFAAFF.

V and J are TRBV15 and TRBJ2-3, with unresolved D. V gave up 4 bases and J gave up 4 bases, with 6 bases separating them. Germline V gene sequence: CDR1 LNHNV, CDR2 YYDKDF (reference sequence). CDR3 length: 12 residues. The CDR3 DNA sequence: TGTGCCACCAGCAAGGGCTCAGATACGCAGTATTTT. Encoded protein: CATSKGSDTQYF. The full variable domain, with the rest looked up from reference TRBV15 and TRBJ2-3, is DAMVIQNPRYQVTQFGKPVTLSCSQTLNHNVMYWYQQKSSQAPKLLFHYYDKDFNNEADTPDNFQSRRPNTSFCFLDIRSPGLGDTAMYLCATSKGSDTQYFGPGTRLTVL.

This clonotype has just a few counts. The chain employs TRBV4-1 and TRBJ2-2; D unclear. The CDR3 is 15 amino acids. Germline CDR1 reads MGHRA; CDR2 reads YSYEKL. V lost 0 bases to trimming and J lost 4 bases, with 9 bases between them. In DNA form, the CDR3 reads TGCGCCAGCAGCCAAGATCAGGTTGGCACCGGGGAGCTGTTTTTT. As protein: CASSQDQVGTGELFF.

This clonotype has only a few counts. This chain links TRBV5-1 with TRBJ2-5, with 8 bases matching TRBD2. This CDR3 is 15 amino acids long. Germline V gives CDR1 SGHRS, CDR2 YFSETQ. The J segment lost 5 bases and the V segment lost 4 bases, leaving 10 bases of the junction unmatched. In DNA form, the CDR3 reads TGCGCCAGCAGCCGCCTCCTAGCGGGTGGCGAGACCCAGTACTTC. Its translation: CASSRLLAGGETQYF.

The chain recombines TRBV9 with TRBJ1-1; 9 bases are a match to TRBD1. With V trimmed by 3 bases and J by 5 bases, 5 bases remained unmatched. Germline V gene lookup returns CDR1 SGDLS and CDR2 YYNGEE. This CDR3 contains 14 residues. CDR3: CASSAQGARTEAFF. CDR3 DNA: TGTGCCAGCAGCGCACAGGGGGCGAGGACTGAAGCTTTCTTT. The full variable domain, its missing parts supplied by reference TRBV9 and TRBJ1-1, is DSGVTQTPKHLITATGQRVTLRCSPRSGDLSVYWYQQSLDQGLQFLIQYYNGEERAKGNILERFSAQQFPDLHSELNLSSLELGDSALYFCASSAQGARTEAFFGQGTRLTVV.

The chain employs TRBV20-1 and TRBJ2-7; 11 bases are shared with TRBD1. The CDR3 is 13 residues long. Germline V gives CDR1 DFQATT, CDR2 SNEGSKA (reference sequence). V lost 3 bases and J lost 5; bases outside the gene matches: 3. The CDR3 nucleotides read TGCAGTGCTAGGGACAGGGGGCTAGACGAGCAGTACTTC. Protein: CSARDRGLDEQYF.

This clonotype appeared a few times. The chain carries TRBV20-1 and TRBJ2-3; 8 bases align to TRBD1. Germline assignment: CDR1 DFQATT and CDR2 SNEGSKA (reference sequence). With V trimmed by 0 bases and J by 0 bases, 8 bases remained unmatched. This CDR3 has 17 amino acids. The CDR3 region has the DNA TGCAGTGCTAGAGACCGCAGACAGGGGACTAGCACAGATACGCAGTATTTT. This codes for CSARDRRQGTSTDTQYF.

This chain uses TRBV6-2 or TRBV6-3 with TRBJ2-7, with a weak D call TRBD2 (5 bases). The germline V gene has CDR1 MNHEY and CDR2 SVGEGT. V lost 7 bases and J 7 bases, leaving 20 bases between the germline ends. The CDR3 loop spans 14 amino acids. CDR3 bases: TGTGCCAGCACCAAGGGCGGAAAGACTAATGAGCAGTACTTC. It is translated as CASTKGGKTNEQYF.

This clonotype was seen a handful of times. The chain employs TRBV5-1 and TRBJ1-2, with 9 bases matching TRBD1. CDR3 length: 16 amino acids. Germline V gives CDR1 SGHRS, CDR2 YFSETQ. The V gene end was trimmed by 0 bases and the J gene end by 4 bases; junction bases not matched to a gene: 7. CDR3 sequence (DNA): TGCGCCAGCAGCTTGGGTCGACAGGGGGGCTTCTATGGCTACACCTTC. This gives the protein CASSLGRQGGFYGYTF. The full variable domain, its missing parts supplied by reference TRBV5-1 and TRBJ1-2, is KAGVTQTPRYLIKTRGQQVTLSCSPISGHRSVSWYQQTPGQGLQFLFEYFSETQRNKGNFPGRFSGRQFSNSRSEMNVSTLELGDSALYLCASSLGRQGGFYGYTFGSGTRLTVV.

This clonotype has just a few counts. V usage is TRBV13 and J usage is TRBJ2-1, with 9 positions matching TRBD2. The V segment lost 5 bases and the J segment 6 bases; nucleotides outside the gene matches: 5. This CDR3 has 14 residues. Germline V CDR1 and CDR2: PRHDT, FYEKMQ (reference sequence). CDR3 sequence: CASSPGLALNEQFF. The CDR3 DNA reads as TGTGCCAGCAGCCCTGGACTAGCGCTCAATGAGCAGTTCTTC.

This chain joins TRBV5-1 and TRBJ2-6; no firm D call. The V end lost 0 bases, the J end lost 6 bases, and 1 base lay between the germline ends. This CDR3 is 12 amino acids long. Per the germline V gene, CDR1 is SGHRS and CDR2 is YFSETQ. The CDR3 reads CASSLVANVLTF. The CDR3 DNA sequence: TGCGCCAGCAGCTTGGTGGCCAACGTCCTGACTTTC.